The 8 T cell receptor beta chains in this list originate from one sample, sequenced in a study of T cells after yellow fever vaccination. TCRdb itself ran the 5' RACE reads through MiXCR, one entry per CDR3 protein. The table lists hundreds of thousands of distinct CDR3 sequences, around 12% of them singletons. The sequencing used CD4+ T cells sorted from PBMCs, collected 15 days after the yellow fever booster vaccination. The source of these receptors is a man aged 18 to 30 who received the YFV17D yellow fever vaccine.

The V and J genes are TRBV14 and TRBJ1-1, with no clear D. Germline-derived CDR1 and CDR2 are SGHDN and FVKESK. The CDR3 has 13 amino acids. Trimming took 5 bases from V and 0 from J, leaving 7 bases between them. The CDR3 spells CASSAHLNTEAFF. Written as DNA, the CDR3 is TGTGCCAGCAGCGCACACTTGAACACTGAAGCTTTCTTT.

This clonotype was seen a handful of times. CDR3 DNA: TGTGCCAGCATCCCGGGACAGGGCCAGCCCCAGCATTTT. It is translated as CASIPGQGQPQHF. The V and J genes are TRBV12-3 or TRBV12-4 and TRBJ1-5; TRBD1 matches at 9 bases. The CDR3 is made up of 13 amino acids. V lost 7 bases to trimming and J lost 7 bases; unmatched junction nucleotides: 5.

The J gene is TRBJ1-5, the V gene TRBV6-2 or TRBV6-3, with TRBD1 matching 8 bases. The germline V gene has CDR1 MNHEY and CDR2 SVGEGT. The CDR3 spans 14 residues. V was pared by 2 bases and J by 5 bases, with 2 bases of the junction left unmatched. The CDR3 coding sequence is TGTGCCAGCAGTTACCAGGGGGCTTATCAGCCCCAGCATTTT. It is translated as CASSYQGAYQPQHF.

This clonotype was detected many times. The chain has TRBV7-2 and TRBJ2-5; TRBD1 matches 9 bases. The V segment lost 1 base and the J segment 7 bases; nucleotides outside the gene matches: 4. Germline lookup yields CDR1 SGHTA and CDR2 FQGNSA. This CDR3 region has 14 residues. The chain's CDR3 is CASSLGMGQGTQYF. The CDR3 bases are TGTGCCAGCAGCTTAGGAATGGGACAGGGGACCCAGTACTTC.

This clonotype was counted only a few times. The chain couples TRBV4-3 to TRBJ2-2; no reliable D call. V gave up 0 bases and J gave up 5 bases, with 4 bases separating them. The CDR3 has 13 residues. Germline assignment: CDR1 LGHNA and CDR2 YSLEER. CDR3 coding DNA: TGCGCCAGCAGCCAAGATCCTACCGGGGAGCTGTTTTTT. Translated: CASSQDPTGELFF.

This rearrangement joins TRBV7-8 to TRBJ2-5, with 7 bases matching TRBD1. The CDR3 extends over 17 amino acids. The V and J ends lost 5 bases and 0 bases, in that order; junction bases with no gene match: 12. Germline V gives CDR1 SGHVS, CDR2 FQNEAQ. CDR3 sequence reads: CASSPHLGTAYQETQYF. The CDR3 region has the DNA TGTGCCAGCAGCCCACACCTAGGGACAGCCTACCAAGAGACCCAGTACTTC.

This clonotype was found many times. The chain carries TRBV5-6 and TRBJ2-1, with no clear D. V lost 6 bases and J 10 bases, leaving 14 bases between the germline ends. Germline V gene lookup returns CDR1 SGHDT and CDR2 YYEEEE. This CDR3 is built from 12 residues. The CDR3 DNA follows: TGTGCCAGCAACCGTCGGCCAGCCGAGCAGTTCTTC. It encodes CASNRRPAEQFF.

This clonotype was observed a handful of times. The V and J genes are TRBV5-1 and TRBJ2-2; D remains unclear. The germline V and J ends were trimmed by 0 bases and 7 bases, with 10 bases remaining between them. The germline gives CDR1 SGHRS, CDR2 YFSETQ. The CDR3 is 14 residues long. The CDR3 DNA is TGCGCCAGCAGCTTGGTATGGGCTGGCGGGGAGCTGTTTTTT. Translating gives CASSLVWAGGELFF.